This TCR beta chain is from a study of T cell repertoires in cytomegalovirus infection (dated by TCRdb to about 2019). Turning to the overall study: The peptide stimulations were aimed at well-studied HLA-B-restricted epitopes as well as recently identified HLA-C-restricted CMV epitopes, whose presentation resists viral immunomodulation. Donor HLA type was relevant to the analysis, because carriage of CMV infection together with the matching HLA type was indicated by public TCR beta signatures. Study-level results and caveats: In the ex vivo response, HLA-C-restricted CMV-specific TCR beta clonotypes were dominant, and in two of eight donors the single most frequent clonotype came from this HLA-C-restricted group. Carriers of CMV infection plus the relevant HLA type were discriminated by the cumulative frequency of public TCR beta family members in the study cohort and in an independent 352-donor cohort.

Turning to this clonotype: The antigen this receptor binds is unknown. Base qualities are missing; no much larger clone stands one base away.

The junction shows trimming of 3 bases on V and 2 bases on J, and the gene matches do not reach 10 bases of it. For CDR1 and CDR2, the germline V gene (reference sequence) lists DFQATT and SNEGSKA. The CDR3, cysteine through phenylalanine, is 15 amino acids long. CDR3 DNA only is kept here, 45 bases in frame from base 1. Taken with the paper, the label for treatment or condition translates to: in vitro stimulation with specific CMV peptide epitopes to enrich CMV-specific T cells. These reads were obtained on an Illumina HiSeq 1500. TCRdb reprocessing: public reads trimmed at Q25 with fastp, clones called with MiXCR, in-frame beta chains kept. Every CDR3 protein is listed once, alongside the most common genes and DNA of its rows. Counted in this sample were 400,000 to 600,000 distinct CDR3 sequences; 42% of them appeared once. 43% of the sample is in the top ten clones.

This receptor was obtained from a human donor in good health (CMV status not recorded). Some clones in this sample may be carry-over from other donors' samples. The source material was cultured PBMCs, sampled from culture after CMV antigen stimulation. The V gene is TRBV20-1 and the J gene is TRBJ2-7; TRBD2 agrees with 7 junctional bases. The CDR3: CSARTSSGNAYEQYF. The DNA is TGCAGTGCTAGGACATCCAGCGGGAATGCCTACGAGCAGTACTTC.